This section outlines one T cell receptor (beta chain) sequence together with its context. Its antigen is unidentified. The data are from a study of cytomegalovirus exposure and HLA in healthy donors. Study background: Tens of millions of unique TCRs, all from HLA-typed donors, were included in an early release of the data.

The PCR made use of 60 Vbeta and 13 Jbeta primers. Repertoires were generated with immunoSEQ multiplex PCR, while TCRdb's copy carries only in-frame clones and drops some. The table shows roughly 100,000 clones, with less than 85% occurring only once. The germline V gene encodes CDR1 SEHNR and CDR2 FQNEAQ (reference sequence). The CDR3 runs to 16 residues. Unmatched junction bases numbered 6, after V lost 5 bases and J lost 0 bases. Regarding the study as a whole: Presence/absence analyses supposed approximately even sequencing depth among donors. TCR beta V- and J-gene trimming was later associated with a missense DCLRE1C variant. Segments of the TCR beta V type were, in most cases, productive about 90% or about 30% of the time in an earlier analysis.

Sequenced input: PBMCs. The receptor's source is a man aged 55 to 70 in good health and CMV-seronegative. The chain couples TRBV7-9 to TRBJ2-5; TRBD2 matches 10 bases. The CDR3 DNA follows: TGTGCCAGCAGCGGATTTAGCGGGGGGAACCAAGAGACCCAGTACTTC. It yields the protein CASSGFSGGNQETQYF. Using reference TRBV7-9 and TRBJ2-5 for the parts outside the CDR3, the full variable domain is DTGVSQNPRHKITKRGQNVTFRCDPISEHNRLYWYRQTLGQGPEFLTYFQNEAQLEKSRLLSDRFSAERPKGSFSTLEIQRTEQGDSAMYLCASSGFSGGNQETQYFGPGTRLLVL.